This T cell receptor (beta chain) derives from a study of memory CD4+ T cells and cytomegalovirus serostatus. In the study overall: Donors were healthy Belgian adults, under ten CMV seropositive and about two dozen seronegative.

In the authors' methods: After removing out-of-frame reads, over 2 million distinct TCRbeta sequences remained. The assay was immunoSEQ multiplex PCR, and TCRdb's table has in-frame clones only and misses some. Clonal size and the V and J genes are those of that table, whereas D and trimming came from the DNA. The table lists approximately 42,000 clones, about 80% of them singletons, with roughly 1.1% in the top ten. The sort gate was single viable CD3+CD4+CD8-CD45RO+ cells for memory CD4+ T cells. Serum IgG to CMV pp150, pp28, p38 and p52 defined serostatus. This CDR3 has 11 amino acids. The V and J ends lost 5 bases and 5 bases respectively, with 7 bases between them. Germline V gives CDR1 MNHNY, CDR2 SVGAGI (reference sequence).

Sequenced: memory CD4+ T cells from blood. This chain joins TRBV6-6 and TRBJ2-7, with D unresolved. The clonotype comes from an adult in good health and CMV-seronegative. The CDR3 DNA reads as TGTGCCAGCAGTGCAGGCGACGAGCAGTACTTC. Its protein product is CASSAGDEQYF.